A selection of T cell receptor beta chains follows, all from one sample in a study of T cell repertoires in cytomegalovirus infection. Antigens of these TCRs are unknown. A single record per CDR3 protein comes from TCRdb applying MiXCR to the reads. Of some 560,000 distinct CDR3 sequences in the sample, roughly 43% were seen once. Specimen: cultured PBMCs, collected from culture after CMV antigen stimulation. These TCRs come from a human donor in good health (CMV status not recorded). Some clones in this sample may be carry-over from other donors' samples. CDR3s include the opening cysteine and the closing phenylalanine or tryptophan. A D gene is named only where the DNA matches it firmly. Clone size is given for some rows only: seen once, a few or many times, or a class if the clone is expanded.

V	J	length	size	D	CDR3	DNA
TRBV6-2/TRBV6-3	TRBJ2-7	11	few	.	CASRDGYEQYF	TGTGCCAGCAGGGACGGGTACGAGCAGTACTTC
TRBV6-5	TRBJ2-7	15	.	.	CASSPIWAGSYEQYF	TGTGCCAGCAGCCCAATTTGGGCGGGCTCCTACGAGCAGTACTTC
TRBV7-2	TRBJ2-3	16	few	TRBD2	CASSHPGTSEADTQYF	TGTGCCAGCAGCCACCCCGGGACTAGCGAAGCAGATACGCAGTATTTT
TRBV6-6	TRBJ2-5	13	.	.	CASRKTGQETQYF	TGTGCCAGCAGGAAGACAGGACAAGAGACCCAGTACTTC
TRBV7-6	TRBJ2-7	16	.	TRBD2	CASSPRLRTSGPEQYF	TGTGCCAGCAGCCCCCGATTGAGGACTAGCGGGCCCGAGCAGTACTTC
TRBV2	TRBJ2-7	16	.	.	CASIPGPRVYSYEQYF	TGTGCCAGCATCCCGGGTCCACGGGTTTACTCCTACGAGCAGTACTTC
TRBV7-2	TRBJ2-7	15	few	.	CASSSRARASDEQYF	TGTGCCAGCAGCTCCCGAGCGCGGGCATCCGACGAGCAGTACTTC
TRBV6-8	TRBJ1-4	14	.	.	CASSWGPTNEKLFF	TGTGCCAGCAGTTGGGGGCCCACTAATGAAAAACTGTTTTTT
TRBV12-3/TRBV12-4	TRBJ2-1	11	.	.	CASKYLDEQFF	TGTGCCAGCAAATATCTGGATGAGCAGTTCTTC
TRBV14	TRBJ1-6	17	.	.	CASSQGTKSSYNSPLHF	TGTGCCAGCAGCCAGGGTACGAAAAGCTCCTATAATTCACCCCTCCACTTT
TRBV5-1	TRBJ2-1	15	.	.	CASSLATKRGNEQFF	TGCGCCAGCAGCTTGGCTACGAAACGGGGCAATGAGCAGTTCTTC
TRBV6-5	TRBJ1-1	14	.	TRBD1	CASSYQGADTEAFF	TGTGCCAGCAGTTACCAGGGGGCGGACACTGAAGCTTTCTTT
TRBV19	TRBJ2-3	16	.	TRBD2	CASSTGLAGSADTQYF	TGTGCCAGTAGTACCGGACTAGCGGGATCGGCAGATACGCAGTATTTT
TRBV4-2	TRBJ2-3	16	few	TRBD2	CASSRRLAENTDTQYF	TGTGCCAGCAGCCGCCGACTAGCGGAGAACACAGATACGCAGTATTTT
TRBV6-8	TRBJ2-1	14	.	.	CASSYVSDGDEQFF	TGTGCCAGCAGTTACGTGTCCGACGGAGATGAGCAGTTCTTC
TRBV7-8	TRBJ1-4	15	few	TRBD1	CASRTGPSFNEKLFF	TGTGCCAGCAGGACAGGGCCTTCTTTTAATGAAAAACTGTTTTTT
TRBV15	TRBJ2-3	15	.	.	CATSREGVSADTQYF	TGTGCCACCAGCAGAGAGGGGGTTAGCGCAGATACGCAGTATTTT
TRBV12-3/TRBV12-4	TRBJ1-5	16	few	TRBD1	CASSFVMGTGGLPQHF	TGTGCCAGCAGTTTCGTGATGGGAACAGGGGGCCTGCCCCAGCATTTT
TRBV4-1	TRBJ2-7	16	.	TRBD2	CASSRIPSGSLDEQYF	TGCGCCAGCAGCCGTATCCCTAGCGGGAGCTTAGACGAGCAGTACTTC
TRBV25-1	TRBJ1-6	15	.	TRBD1	CASSEATGYDSPLHF	TGTGCCAGCAGTGAAGCGACAGGGTACGATTCACCCCTCCACTTT
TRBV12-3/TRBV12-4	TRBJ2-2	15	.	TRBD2	CASTLVWEGTGELFF	TGTGCCAGCACTCTAGTCTGGGAGGGGACCGGGGAGCTGTTTTTT
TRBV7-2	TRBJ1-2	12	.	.	CASSLEIYGYTF	TGTGCCAGCAGCTTGGAAATCTATGGCTACACCTTC
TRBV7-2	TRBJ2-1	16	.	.	CASTPESGRTYNEQFF	TGTGCCAGCACCCCCGAGAGTGGGAGGACCTACAATGAGCAGTTCTTC